The rows below give T cell receptor beta chains drawn from one sample of a study of blood T cell repertoires in COVID-19. TCRdb's copy holds only in-frame clones and misses some; the assay was immunoSEQ multiplex PCR. The sample contains about 180,000 clones, 70% to 80% of which appear only once. The specimen sequenced was PBMCs or T cells enriched from blood (not recorded which). These receptors were obtained from a man aged 55 to 70 who had been exposed to COVID-19. CDR3s leave out the opening cysteine and the closing phenylalanine or tryptophan. Some rows have no size entry. The others give once, few or many, or a class for an expanded clone.

v_call cdr3_length clone_size cdr3_aa
TRBV30 10 NA AWRDRGLEQY
TRBV28 14 NA ASSLAGQGMGDEQF
TRBV9 14 NA ASSVGGRARSHEQY
TRBV19 18 NA ASSIGEGQGDFYSNQPQH
TRBV5-1 13 NA ASSRGTANNSPLH
TRBV6-5 9 few ASTEGDRAF
TRBV5-1 15 NA ASSFDRGLLDNSPLH
TRBV2 14 NA ASKTSSGANTGELF
TRBV6-5 12 NA ASSSQGKGNTIY
TRBV18 14 NA ASSPGGGFSGNEQF
TRBV24-1 13 NA ATSDLRDRDGEQF
TRBV24-1 16 NA ATSDSGLAGRSTDTQY
TRBV4-1 15 once ASSQAYGLANTGELF
TRBV19 11 NA ASLVGGANEQF
TRBV6-5 13 NA ASSYGDRGGTEAF
TRBV27 17 NA ASSFWRFSGRSLTDTQY
TRBV15 14 medium-sized ATSRDAQVLNTEAF
TRBV7-9 17 NA ASSFIGTSGRAGTDTQY
TRBV7-2 15 NA ASSLELAGTLTDTQY
TRBV20-1 14 NA SASRQGRVSNQPQH
TRBV7-2 12 many ASSFKLAGDEQY
TRBV10-1 15 NA ASSEFSVLASSDEQF
TRBV18 14 few ASSPASRGGNYGYT
TRBV7-3 11 NA ASSLSPGRGQF
TRBV7-3 15 NA ASSLTGPGGGGNGYT
TRBV18 12 NA ASSSGRRRETQY
TRBV27 11 NA ASTGSGANVLT
TRBV7-2 11 NA ASRPSGGQEQY
TRBV29-1 12 NA SAVWGGEAGELF
TRBV5-1 13 NA ASSSTSGRRETQY
TRBV5-1 13 NA ASSYTAGVKNEQY